A selection of T cell receptor beta chains follows, all from one sample in a study of radiotherapy plus CTLA-4 blockade in lung cancer. TCRdb keeps only in-frame clones here, not all; method: immunoSEQ multiplex PCR. The sample shows more than 55,000 clones, about 80% of them seen only once. The sequencing used peripheral blood, collected from a patient treated with radiotherapy plus ipilimumab. The source is a human donor with non-small cell lung cancer who had a partial response to radiotherapy plus ipilimumab. The conserved cysteine and the conserved F or W are not part of the CDR3 here. A D gene is named only where the DNA matches it firmly.

cdr3_aa: ASNRQGRNYEQY
v_call: TRBV6-1
cdr3_length: 12
d_call: TRBD1

cdr3_aa: ASTQGTPRGEQY
v_call: TRBV6-6
cdr3_length: 12
d_call: NA

cdr3_aa: SVGQGITPYEQY
v_call: TRBV29-1
cdr3_length: 12
d_call: TRBD1

cdr3_aa: ASSQGGPGFHQETQY
v_call: TRBV4-1
cdr3_length: 15
d_call: NA

cdr3_aa: ASSTGEFDEQF
v_call: TRBV18
cdr3_length: 11
d_call: TRBD1

cdr3_aa: ASSLAPGGTSGSSYEQY
v_call: TRBV11-2
cdr3_length: 17
d_call: TRBD2

cdr3_aa: ASSPKTDSDEKLF
v_call: TRBV5-1
cdr3_length: 13
d_call: NA

cdr3_aa: ASSFGTAYEQY
v_call: TRBV28
cdr3_length: 11
d_call: TRBD1

cdr3_aa: ASSSLAGGRDTQY
v_call: TRBV13
cdr3_length: 13
d_call: TRBD2

cdr3_aa: ASSHGQGINYGYT
v_call: TRBV6-5
cdr3_length: 13
d_call: NA

cdr3_aa: ASSWDSWNTGELF
v_call: TRBV6-1
cdr3_length: 13
d_call: TRBD1

cdr3_aa: ASSFPGSSYNEQF
v_call: TRBV7-9
cdr3_length: 13
d_call: NA

cdr3_aa: ASSPKERGYSPLH
v_call: TRBV18
cdr3_length: 13
d_call: NA

cdr3_aa: ASSLYRATNEKLF
v_call: TRBV28
cdr3_length: 13
d_call: NA

cdr3_aa: ASSQVDRENYGYT
v_call: TRBV4-2
cdr3_length: 13
d_call: NA

cdr3_aa: ASQRGENTEAF
v_call: TRBV19
cdr3_length: 11
d_call: NA

cdr3_aa: ARGQGVEVLVQAF
v_call: TRBV5-1
cdr3_length: 13
d_call: TRBD1

cdr3_aa: ASSRGGGDSEKLF
v_call: TRBV27
cdr3_length: 13
d_call: NA

cdr3_aa: ASSLTGGGNTQY
v_call: TRBV7-3
cdr3_length: 12
d_call: TRBD2

cdr3_aa: ASSSRDRTDTQY
v_call: TRBV7-8
cdr3_length: 12
d_call: NA

cdr3_aa: ASSLRVGLYTGELF
v_call: TRBV5-1
cdr3_length: 14
d_call: NA

cdr3_aa: SALASGGYNEQF
v_call: TRBV29-1
cdr3_length: 12
d_call: TRBD1

cdr3_aa: ASSPTGGQETQY
v_call: TRBV5-1
cdr3_length: 12
d_call: TRBD1

cdr3_aa: ASSLNQGQGADRAETQY
v_call: TRBV18
cdr3_length: 17
d_call: TRBD1

cdr3_aa: ASSLGTGVYGYT
v_call: TRBV28
cdr3_length: 12
d_call: TRBD1

cdr3_aa: ASSRPGGYYGYT
v_call: TRBV6-5
cdr3_length: 12
d_call: TRBD1

cdr3_aa: ASSSSTTEETQY
v_call: TRBV5-6
cdr3_length: 12
d_call: NA

cdr3_aa: ASSLMGGNTEAF
v_call: TRBV14
cdr3_length: 12
d_call: NA

cdr3_aa: ASREALSGQSYEQY
v_call: TRBV6-1
cdr3_length: 14
d_call: TRBD1

cdr3_aa: ASSEYRVAEAF
v_call: TRBV25-1
cdr3_length: 11
d_call: NA

cdr3_aa: ASSLTPGPGEKLF
v_call: TRBV7-3
cdr3_length: 13
d_call: NA

cdr3_aa: ASSYPGPGSTDTQY
v_call: TRBV6-5
cdr3_length: 14
d_call: NA

cdr3_aa: ASRVAGVDTGELF
v_call: TRBV27
cdr3_length: 13
d_call: TRBD2

cdr3_aa: ASSSDRIKMRTGELF
v_call: TRBV28
cdr3_length: 15
d_call: TRBD1

cdr3_aa: ASSQGPLAGGISSYNEQF
v_call: TRBV4-1
cdr3_length: 18
d_call: TRBD2

cdr3_aa: ASGLEASGAGEVREYNEQF
v_call: TRBV12-5
cdr3_length: 19
d_call: TRBD2

cdr3_aa: ASTSMGGEQY
v_call: TRBV19
cdr3_length: 10
d_call: NA

cdr3_aa: ASSHSTGNTEAF
v_call: TRBV11-2
cdr3_length: 12
d_call: NA

cdr3_aa: ASSEGGRYEQY
v_call: TRBV2
cdr3_length: 11
d_call: NA

cdr3_aa: ASSVNPTGEAYEQY
v_call: TRBV7-9
cdr3_length: 14
d_call: TRBD1

cdr3_aa: ASSEGLGRGGGYT
v_call: TRBV6-1
cdr3_length: 13
d_call: NA

cdr3_aa: AISEGQGAPYEQY
v_call: TRBV10-3
cdr3_length: 13
d_call: TRBD1